This TCR beta chain was captured in a study of blood T cell repertoires in COVID-19. Study-wide context: COVID-19 samples, acute and convalescent, were from the United States, Italy and Spain. The analysed material was cDNA or gDNA that came from T cells, B-cell-depleted T cells, or PBMCs.

The assay was immunoSEQ multiplex PCR, and TCRdb's table has in-frame clones only and misses some. The data hold 110,000 or so clones, with 81% observed a single time. Trimming at V came to 4 bases and at J to 3 bases, leaving 11 bases not matched to a gene. This CDR3 has 18 residues. Looked up from germline, CDR1 is SGHTA and CDR2 is FQGNSA. The sequenced sample was peripheral blood. This receptor was taken from a man aged 45-65 years with acute or convalescent COVID-19. The rearrangement joins TRBV7-2 to TRBJ1-6; TRBD1 agrees at 8 bases. The CDR3 is CASSSFAGTGFYNSPLHF. CDR3 in DNA: TGTGCCAGCAGCTCTTTCGCCGGGACAGGCTTCTATAATTCACCCCTCCACTTT.